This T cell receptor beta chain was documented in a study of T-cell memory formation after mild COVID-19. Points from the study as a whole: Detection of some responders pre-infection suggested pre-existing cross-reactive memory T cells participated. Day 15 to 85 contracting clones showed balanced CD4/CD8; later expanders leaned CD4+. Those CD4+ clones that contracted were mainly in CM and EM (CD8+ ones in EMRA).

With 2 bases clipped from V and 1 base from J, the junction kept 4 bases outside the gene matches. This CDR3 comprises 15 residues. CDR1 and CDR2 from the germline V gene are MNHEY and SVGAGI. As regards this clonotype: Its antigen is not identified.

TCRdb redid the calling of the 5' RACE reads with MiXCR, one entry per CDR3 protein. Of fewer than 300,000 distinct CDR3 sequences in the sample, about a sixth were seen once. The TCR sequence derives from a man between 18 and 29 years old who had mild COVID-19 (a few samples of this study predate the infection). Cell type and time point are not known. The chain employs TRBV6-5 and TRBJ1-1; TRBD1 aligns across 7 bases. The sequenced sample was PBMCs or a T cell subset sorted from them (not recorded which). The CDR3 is CASSYQDRANTEAFF. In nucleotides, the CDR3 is TGTGCCAGCAGTTACCAAGACAGGGCGAACACTGAAGCTTTCTTT.